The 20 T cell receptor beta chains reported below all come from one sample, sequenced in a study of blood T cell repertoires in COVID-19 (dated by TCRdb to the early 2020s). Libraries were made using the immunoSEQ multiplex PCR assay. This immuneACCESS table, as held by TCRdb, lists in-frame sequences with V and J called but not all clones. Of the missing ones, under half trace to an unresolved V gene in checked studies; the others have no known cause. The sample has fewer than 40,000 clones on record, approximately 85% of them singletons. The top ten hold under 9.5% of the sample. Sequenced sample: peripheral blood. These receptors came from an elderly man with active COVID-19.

This CDR3 is CASSPRVNYGYTF. The CDR3 nucleotides are TGTGCCAGTAGCCCGAGGGTAAACTATGGCTACACCTTC. V usage is TRBV19 and J usage is TRBJ1-2; D call uncertain. V was cut by 6 bases and J by 2 bases, with 10 bases left in between. The CDR3 covers 13 residues. The V gene's germline CDR1 is LNHDA and CDR2 SQIVND (reference sequence).

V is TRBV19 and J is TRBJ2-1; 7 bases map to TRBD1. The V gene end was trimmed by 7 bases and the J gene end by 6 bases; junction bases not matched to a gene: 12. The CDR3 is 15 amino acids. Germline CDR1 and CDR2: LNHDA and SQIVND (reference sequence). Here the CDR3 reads CASTRTGLGVNEQFF. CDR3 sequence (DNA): TGTGCCAGTACCAGGACAGGCCTGGGGGTCAATGAGCAGTTCTTC.

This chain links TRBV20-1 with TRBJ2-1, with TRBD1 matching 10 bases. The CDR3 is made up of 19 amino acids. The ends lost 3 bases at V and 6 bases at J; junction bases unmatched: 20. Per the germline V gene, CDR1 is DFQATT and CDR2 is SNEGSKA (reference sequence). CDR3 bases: TGCAGTGCTAGTCTGGGACAGGGGCTACCTTTGGCCCGGGGCAATGAGCAGTTCTTC. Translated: CSASLGQGLPLARGNEQFF.

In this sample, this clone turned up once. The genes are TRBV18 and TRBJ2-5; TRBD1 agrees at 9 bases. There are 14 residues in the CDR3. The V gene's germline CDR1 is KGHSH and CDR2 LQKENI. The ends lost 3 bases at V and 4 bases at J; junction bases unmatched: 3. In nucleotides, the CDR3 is TGTGCCAGCTCACCCGGGACAGGGCTAGAGACCCAGTACTTC. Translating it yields CASSPGTGLETQYF. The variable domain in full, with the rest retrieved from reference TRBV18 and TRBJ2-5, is NAGVMQNPRHLVRRRGQEARLRCSPMKGHSHVYWYRQLPEEGLKFMVYLQKENIIDESGMPKERFSAEFPKEGPSILRIQQVVRGDSAAYFCASSPGTGLETQYFGPGTRLLVL.

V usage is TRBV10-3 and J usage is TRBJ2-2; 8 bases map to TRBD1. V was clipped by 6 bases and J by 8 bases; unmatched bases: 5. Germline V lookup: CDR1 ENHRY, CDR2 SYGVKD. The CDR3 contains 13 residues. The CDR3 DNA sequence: TGTGCCATCAGGAGACAGGGGCGGGGGGAGCTGTTTTTT. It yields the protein CAIRRQGRGELFF.

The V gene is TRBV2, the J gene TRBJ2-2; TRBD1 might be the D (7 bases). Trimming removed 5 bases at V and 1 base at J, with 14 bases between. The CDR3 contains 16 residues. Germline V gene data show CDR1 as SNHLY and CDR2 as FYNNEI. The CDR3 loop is CASSKQGTLNTGELFF. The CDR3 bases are TGTGCCAGCAGTAAACAGGGGACTCTGAACACCGGGGAGCTGTTTTTT.

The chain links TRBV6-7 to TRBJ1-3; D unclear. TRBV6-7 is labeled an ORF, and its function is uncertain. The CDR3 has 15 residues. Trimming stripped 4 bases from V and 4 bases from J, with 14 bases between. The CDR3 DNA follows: TGTGCCAGCAGTTCCATCCCCGGTTCGGGAAACACCATATATTTT. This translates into CASSSIPGSGNTIYF.

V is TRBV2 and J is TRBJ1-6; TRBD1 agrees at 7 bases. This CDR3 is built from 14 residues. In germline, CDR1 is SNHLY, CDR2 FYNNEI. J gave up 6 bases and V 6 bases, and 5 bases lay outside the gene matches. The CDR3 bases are TGTGCCAGCAGCCCACAGGGGACTAATTCACCCCTCCACTTT. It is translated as CASSPQGTNSPLHF.

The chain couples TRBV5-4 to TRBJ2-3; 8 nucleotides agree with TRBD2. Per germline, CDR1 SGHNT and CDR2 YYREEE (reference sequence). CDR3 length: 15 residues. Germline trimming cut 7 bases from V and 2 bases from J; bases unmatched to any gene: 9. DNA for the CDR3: TGTGCCAGCGCCGAGGGCGGGGGGATCACAGATACGCAGTATTTT. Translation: CASAEGGGITDTQYF. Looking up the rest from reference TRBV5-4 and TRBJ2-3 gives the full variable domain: ETGVTQSPTHLIKTRGQQVTLRCSSQSGHNTVSWYQQALGQGPQFIFQYYREEENGRGNFPPRFSGLQFPNYSSELNVNALELDDSALYLCASAEGGGITDTQYFGPGTRLTVL.

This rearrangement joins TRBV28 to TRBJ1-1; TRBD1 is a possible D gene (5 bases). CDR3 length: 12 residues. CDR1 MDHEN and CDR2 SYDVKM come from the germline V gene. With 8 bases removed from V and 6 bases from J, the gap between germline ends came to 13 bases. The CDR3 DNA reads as TGTGCCAGCCAGGGAGGAAGCTCTGAAGCTTTCTTT. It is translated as CASQGGSSEAFF.

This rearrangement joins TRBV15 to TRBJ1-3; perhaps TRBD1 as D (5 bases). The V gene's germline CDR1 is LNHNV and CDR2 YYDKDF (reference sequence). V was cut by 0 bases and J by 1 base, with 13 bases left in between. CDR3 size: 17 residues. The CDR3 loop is CATSRDRATGSGNTIYF. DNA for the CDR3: TGTGCCACCAGCAGAGACAGGGCTACTGGTTCTGGAAACACCATATATTTT.

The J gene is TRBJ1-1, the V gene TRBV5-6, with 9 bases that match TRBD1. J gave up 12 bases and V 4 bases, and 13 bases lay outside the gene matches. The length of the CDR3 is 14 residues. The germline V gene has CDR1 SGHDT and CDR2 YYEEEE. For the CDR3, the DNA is TGTGCCAGCAGCCCAAAAACAGGGGGCAAGATAACTTTCTTT. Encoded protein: CASSPKTGGKITFF.

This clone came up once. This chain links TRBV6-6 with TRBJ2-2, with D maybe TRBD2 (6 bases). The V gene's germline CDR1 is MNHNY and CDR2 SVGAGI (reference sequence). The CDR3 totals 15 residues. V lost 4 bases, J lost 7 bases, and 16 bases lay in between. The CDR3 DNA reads TGTGCCAGCAGTTCCAGTTGGAGGGGAGGCGGGGAGCTGTTTTTT. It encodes CASSSSWRGGGELFF.

The CDR3 DNA sequence: TGTGCCAGCAGTCTCGACAGGGGTGACACTGAAGCTTTCTTT. It codes for CASSLDRGDTEAFF. This chain connects TRBV27 to TRBJ1-1, with 8 bases lining up with TRBD1. The J segment lost 3 bases and the V segment lost 5 bases, leaving 5 bases of the junction unmatched. The CDR3 sequence is 14 residues long. Per germline, CDR1 MNHEY and CDR2 SMNVEV (reference sequence).

The CDR3 coding sequence is TGCGCCAGCAGCTTGTGGACAGGGGGCACCGGGGAGCTGTTTTTT. Amino acids: CASSLWTGGTGELFF. The chain couples TRBV5-1 to TRBJ2-2, with TRBD1 matching 10 bases. This CDR3 is 15 amino acids long. The V gene end was trimmed by 1 base and the J gene end by 4 bases; junction bases not matched to a gene: 1. The germline gives CDR1 SGHRS, CDR2 YFSETQ.

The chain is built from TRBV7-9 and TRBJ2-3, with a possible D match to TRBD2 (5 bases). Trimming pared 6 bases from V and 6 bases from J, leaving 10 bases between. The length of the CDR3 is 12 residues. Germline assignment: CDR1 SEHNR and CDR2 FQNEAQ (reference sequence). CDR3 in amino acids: CASSSSGDTQYF. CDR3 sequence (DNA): TGTGCCAGCAGTTCCAGCGGTGATACGCAGTATTTT.

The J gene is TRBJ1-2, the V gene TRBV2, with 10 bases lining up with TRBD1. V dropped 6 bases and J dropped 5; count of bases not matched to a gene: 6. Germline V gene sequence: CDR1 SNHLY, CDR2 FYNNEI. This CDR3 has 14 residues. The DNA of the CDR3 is TGTGCCAGCAGGGAGGACAGGGGGTTGTATGGCTACACCTTC. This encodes CASREDRGLYGYTF.

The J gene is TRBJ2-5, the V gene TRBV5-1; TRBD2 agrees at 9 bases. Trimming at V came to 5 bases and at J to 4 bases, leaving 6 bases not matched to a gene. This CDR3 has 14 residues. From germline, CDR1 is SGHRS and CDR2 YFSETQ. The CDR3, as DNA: TGCGCCAGCAGAGCGGGGGGCCTGGGAGAGACCCAGTACTTC. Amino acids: CASRAGGLGETQYF.

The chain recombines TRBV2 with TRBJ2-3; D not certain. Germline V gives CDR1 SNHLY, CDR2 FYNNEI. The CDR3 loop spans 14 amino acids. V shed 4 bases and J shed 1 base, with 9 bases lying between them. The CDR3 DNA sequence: TGTGCCAGCAGTGTATCCTCAGGCACAGATACGCAGTATTTT. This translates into CASSVSSGTDTQYF.

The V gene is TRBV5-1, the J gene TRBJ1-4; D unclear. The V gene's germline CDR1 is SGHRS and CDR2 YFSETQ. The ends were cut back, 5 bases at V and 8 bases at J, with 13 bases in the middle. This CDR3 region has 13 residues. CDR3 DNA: TGCGCCAGCAGGGCCAGCGACGGAGAAAAACTGTTTTTT. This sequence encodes CASRASDGEKLFF.